This is a list of T cell receptor beta chains from one sample in a study of T cell responses to AZD1222 COVID-19 vaccine. Assay: immunoSEQ multiplex PCR; the TCRdb copy retains only in-frame clones and omits some. The data hold 54,000 or so clones, with 89% observed a single time. This material consisted of peripheral blood, taken on day 0 of AZD1222 vaccination. The receptors were sampled from an adult in good health. CDR3s include the opening cysteine and the closing phenylalanine or tryptophan. Each record gives: D gene, clone size, J gene, V gene, CDR3 DNA, CDR3 protein. D genes are given only for firm matches. Where a row states a size, it is once, few, many or the class of an expanded clone; other rows omit it.

>TRBD2|few|TRBJ2-1|TRBV7-2
TGTGCCAGCAGCTTACTGCGCGGGAGCAACAATGAGCAGTTCTTC
CASSLLRGSNNEQFF
>TRBD2|-|TRBJ2-2|TRBV6-2/TRBV6-3
TGTGCCAGCAGCCCTAGCGGCGCCCGGCTCAGGACCGGGGAGCTGTTTTTT
CASSPSGARLRTGELFF
>TRBD1|-|TRBJ2-7|TRBV11-2
TGTGCCAGCAGCTCGGACAGGACCGAGCAGTACTTC
CASSSDRTEQYF
>-|-|TRBJ1-5|TRBV3-1/TRBV3-2
TGTGCCAGCAGCGACGGACAGATCCAGAATCAGCCCCAGCATTTT
CASSDGQIQNQPQHF
>-|-|TRBJ2-1|TRBV27
TGTGCCAGCAGTTCATTTAGCGGCGACAATGAGCAGTTCTTC
CASSSFSGDNEQFF
>TRBD1|-|TRBJ1-5|TRBV19
TGTGCCAGTAGTCCCTCGACAGGGATCGGGAATCAGCCCCAGCATTTT
CASSPSTGIGNQPQHF
>TRBD1|-|TRBJ1-6|TRBV30
TGTGCCTGGAGTGCCTCGACAGGGGTGGGCTCCTATAATTCACCCCTCCACTTT
CAWSASTGVGSYNSPLHF
>-|-|TRBJ1-1|TRBV5-1
TGCGCCAGCAGCCAGAGTCCGGTTAACACTGAAGCTTTCTTT
CASSQSPVNTEAFF
>TRBD1|-|TRBJ2-5|TRBV28
TGTGCCAGCAGCTCGGGACAGGTGGAGACCCAGTACTTC
CASSSGQVETQYF
>TRBD1|-|TRBJ2-5|TRBV29-1
TGCAGCGTTGAAGCCGGGACAGGGGAGGAGACCCAGTACTTC
CSVEAGTGEETQYF
>-|-|TRBJ1-1|TRBV19
TGTGCCAGCTTAGACGCCGGGCGGGCTACTGAAGCTTTCTTT
CASLDAGRATEAFF
>TRBD2|-|TRBJ2-2|TRBV7-9
TGTGCCAGCAGCTCCGGACTAGCGGCTAACACCGGGGAGCTGTTTTTT
CASSSGLAANTGELFF
>-|-|TRBJ2-5|TRBV7-6
TGTGCCAGCAGCTTGCCCAAAGAGACCCAGTACTTC
CASSLPKETQYF
>-|-|TRBJ1-4|TRBV28
TGTGCCAGCAGAGATCAGGACTCTGAAAAACTGTTTTTT
CASRDQDSEKLFF